These 24 T cell receptor beta chains share one sample of origin, sequenced in a study of blood T cell repertoires in COVID-19. Profiling relied on immunoSEQ multiplex PCR, and the TCRdb table lists in-frame clones only, not all of them. The sample lists about 150,000 clones, around 79% occurring once. Sequencing was done on a sample of peripheral blood. The receptor set was obtained from a man aged 80 or over with acute or convalescent COVID-19.

The rearrangement uses TRBV19 and TRBJ2-3, with 9 bases that match TRBD2. CDR3 size: 18 residues. Germline assignment: CDR1 LNHDA and CDR2 SQIVND (reference sequence). V gave up 1 base and J gave up 2 bases; unmatched junction bases: 10. The CDR3 spells CASSIAASGVAPTDTQYF. Written as DNA, the CDR3 is TGTGCCAGTAGTATAGCGGCTAGCGGGGTCGCACCCACAGATACGCAGTATTTT.

V and J are TRBV15 and TRBJ2-3; the match to TRBD1 covers 8 bases. The CDR3 extends over 14 amino acids. Per germline, CDR1 LNHNV and CDR2 YYDKDF (reference sequence). After removal of 6 bases from V and 0 bases from J, the junction contained 2 bases not matched to a gene. The CDR3 spells CATSQGASTDTQYF. The CDR3 coding sequence is TGTGCCACCAGTCAGGGGGCTAGCACAGATACGCAGTATTTT. The variable domain in full, with the rest retrieved from reference TRBV15 and TRBJ2-3, is DAMVIQNPRYQVTQFGKPVTLSCSQTLNHNVMYWYQQKSSQAPKLLFHYYDKDFNNEADTPDNFQSRRPNTSFCFLDIRSPGLGDTAMYLCATSQGASTDTQYFGPGTRLTVL.

J is TRBJ2-3 and V is TRBV9; D is perhaps TRBD1 (5 bases). Trimming left V 3 bases short and J 6 bases short, with 17 bases between. The germline CDR1 and CDR2 sequences are SGDLS and YYNGEE. CDR3 size: 15 residues. The CDR3 bases are TGTGCCAGCAGCGATGGACCTAACCCAGGGGATACGCAGTATTTT. Translation gives CASSDGPNPGDTQYF.

The chain recombines TRBV19 with TRBJ1-2; a weak D match, TRBD1 (5 bases). This CDR3 comprises 15 residues. With 3 bases removed from V and 7 bases from J, the gap between germline ends came to 18 bases. The germline CDR1 and CDR2 sequences are LNHDA and SQIVND (reference sequence). CDR3 region: CASSMQQGLRGGYTF. The CDR3 region has the DNA TGTGCCAGTAGTATGCAGCAGGGCCTCCGAGGTGGCTACACCTTC.

This chain joins TRBV7-9 and TRBJ1-2, with D possibly matching TRBD1 (5 bases). Per the germline V gene, CDR1 is SEHNR and CDR2 is FQNEAQ (reference sequence). The V end lost 0 bases, the J end lost 7 bases, and 15 bases lay between the germline ends. The CDR3 extends over 15 amino acids. The CDR3 here is CASSLAAGRDSGYTF. CDR3 DNA: TGTGCCAGCAGCTTAGCCGCAGGGCGCGACTCTGGCTACACCTTC.

The J gene is TRBJ2-2, the V gene TRBV5-4; perhaps TRBD1 as D (7 bases). CDR1 and CDR2 (germline): SGHNT, YYREEE (reference sequence). The CDR3 covers 15 residues. V lost 5 bases and J 1 base, leaving 12 bases between the germline ends. This CDR3 is CASSAQGGNTGELFF. The CDR3 bases are TGTGCCAGCAGTGCCCAGGGGGGGAACACCGGGGAGCTGTTTTTT.

V gene TRBV27 combines with J gene TRBJ1-1; no clear D. V dropped 3 bases and J dropped 2 bases, with 7 bases sitting between them. The CDR3 loop spans 13 amino acids. Germline V lookup: CDR1 MNHEY, CDR2 SMNVEV (reference sequence). The CDR3 DNA is TGTGCCAGCAGTTTGGGCCCTAACACTGAAGCTTTCTTT. Translating it yields CASSLGPNTEAFF.

The J gene is TRBJ2-5, the V gene TRBV6-5; maybe TRBD2 (5 bases). This CDR3 comprises 15 residues. V gave up 0 bases and J gave up 4 bases, with 12 bases separating them. CDR1 and CDR2 from the germline V gene are MNHEY and SVGAGI. The CDR3 DNA is TGTGCCAGCAGTTACTCGGGAGTATTGGGAGAGACCCAGTACTTC. This sequence encodes CASSYSGVLGETQYF.

This clone is a singleton in its sample. This chain connects TRBV2 to TRBJ1-1, with a weak D call TRBD1 (5 bases). Between the trimmed V and J ends, which lost 1 base and 11 bases, there was a span of 11 bases. There are 12 residues in the CDR3. The germline gives CDR1 SNHLY, CDR2 FYNNEI. CDR3 region: CASSEVGLKAFF. In nucleotides, the CDR3 is TGTGCCAGCAGTGAAGTGGGACTGAAGGCTTTCTTT.

The CDR3 nucleotides read TGCGCCAGCAGCACAGGTGAAGTTGCAACTAATGAAAAACTGTTTTTT. This codes for CASSTGEVATNEKLFF. V usage is TRBV5-1 and J usage is TRBJ1-4; D is possibly TRBD1 (5 bases). The CDR3 runs to 16 residues. In germline, CDR1 is SGHRS, CDR2 YFSETQ. V was trimmed by 4 bases and J by 0 bases, leaving 13 bases between them.

The CDR3 sequence: CASSEAAWGGETQYF. The CDR3 DNA is TGTGCCAGCAGTGAAGCTGCATGGGGGGGGGAGACCCAGTACTTC. This chain uses TRBV6-1 with TRBJ2-5; the match to TRBD2 covers 7 bases. CDR1 and CDR2 from the germline V gene are MNHNS and SASEGT. The CDR3 sequence is 15 residues long. V lost 0 bases and J lost 5; bases outside the gene matches: 6.

V is TRBV11-2 and J is TRBJ2-2; 8 nucleotides align to TRBD1. The germline gives CDR1 SGHAT, CDR2 FQNNGV. The CDR3 consists of 13 residues. V was clipped by 5 bases and J by 7 bases; unmatched bases: 3. For the CDR3, the DNA is TGTGCCAGCAGCGGACAGGGAGTCGGGGAGCTGTTTTTT. It yields the protein CASSGQGVGELFF.

The chain couples TRBV12-5 to TRBJ1-6, with 9 bases fitting TRBD1. The V segment lost 5 bases and the J segment 6 bases; nucleotides outside the gene matches: 2. The CDR3 runs to 14 residues. Germline V gene lookup returns CDR1 LGHNT and CDR2 FRNRAP. The CDR3, as DNA: TGTGCTAGTGGTGCGGGACAGGGTAATTCACCCCTCCACTTT. Translating it yields CASGAGQGNSPLHF.

The V gene is TRBV5-1, the J gene TRBJ1-1; TRBD1 agrees at 7 bases. V shed 4 bases, J shed 10 bases, and the junction held 4 bases outside the gene matches. The CDR3 sequence is 11 residues long. CDR1 and CDR2 from the germline V gene are SGHRS and YFSETQ. The CDR3 sequence is CASSTGDRAFF. In DNA form, the CDR3 reads TGCGCCAGCAGCACGGGGGACAGAGCTTTCTTT.

V usage is TRBV7-2 and J usage is TRBJ2-1; D is possibly TRBD1 (5 bases). CDR3 size: 14 residues. The V and J ends lost 2 bases and 8 bases respectively, with 13 bases between them. Germline V gene data show CDR1 as SGHTA and CDR2 as FQGNSA. The CDR3 spells CASSLQGMADEQFF. The CDR3, as DNA: TGTGCCAGCAGCTTACAGGGCATGGCGGATGAGCAGTTCTTC.

The rearrangement links TRBV6-5 to TRBJ1-2; TRBD1 aligns across 9 bases. The germline gives CDR1 MNHEY, CDR2 SVGAGI. The CDR3 consists of 15 residues. Trimming at V came to 4 bases and at J to 4 bases, leaving 7 bases not matched to a gene. Here the CDR3 reads CASSFETGGFYGYTF. The DNA of the CDR3 is TGTGCCAGCAGTTTTGAGACAGGGGGGTTCTATGGCTACACCTTC.

V and J are TRBV6-5 and TRBJ2-3, with D perhaps matching TRBD2 (5 bases). The CDR3 sequence is 16 residues long. Between the trimmed V and J ends, which lost 1 base and 4 bases, there was a span of 15 bases. The germline gives CDR1 MNHEY, CDR2 SVGAGI. The CDR3 bases are TGTGCCAGCAGTTACTTTCCGGGGAATCAGGCAGATACGCAGTATTTT. It translates to CASSYFPGNQADTQYF.

The genes are TRBV29-1 and TRBJ2-1, with TRBD2 as a possible D gene (5 bases). CDR3 size: 14 residues. The germline V gene has CDR1 SQVTM and CDR2 ANQGSEA. The V end lost 6 bases, the J end lost 4 bases, and 16 bases lay between the germline ends. CDR3 region: CSVAPGVGYNEQFF. The CDR3 nucleotides read TGCAGCGTGGCCCCCGGGGTGGGGTACAATGAGCAGTTCTTC.

This clone showed up just once. The chain joins TRBV7-2 to TRBJ2-2, with D possibly being TRBD2 (6 bases). The CDR3 is 14 residues long. Trimming took off 3 bases at V and 4 bases at J, with 9 bases between the two ends. The germline V gene has CDR1 SGHTA and CDR2 FQGNSA. This CDR3 is CASSLGGATGELFF. DNA of the CDR3: TGTGCCAGCAGCTTGGGAGGAGCCACCGGGGAGCTGTTTTTT.

This clone was counted once. The J gene is TRBJ1-6, the V gene TRBV7-2; weak D call: TRBD1 (5 bases). Trimming took off 5 bases at V and 9 bases at J, with 17 bases between the two ends. The germline V gene has CDR1 SGHTA and CDR2 FQGNSA. The CDR3 has 15 amino acids. CDR3 DNA sequence: TGTGCCAGCAGCACGGGGGGAGTGGGGACTTCACCCCTCCACTTT. This sequence encodes CASSTGGVGTSPLHF.

The chain combines TRBV19 with TRBJ1-1; no firm D call. V dropped 8 bases and J dropped 5 bases, with 18 bases sitting between them. Germline V gene sequence: CDR1 LNHDA, CDR2 SQIVND (reference sequence). CDR3 length: 14 residues. The CDR3 nucleotides read TGTGCCAGTTCTACCTCCCGCTCTGAGACTGAAGCTTTCTTT. Protein product: CASSTSRSETEAFF.

This CDR3 reads CATSDLRRVRCQPQHF. The CDR3 nucleotides are TGTGCCACCAGTGATTTGCGCAGGGTCCGTTGTCAGCCCCAGCATTTT. This chain joins TRBV24-1 and TRBJ1-5; TRBD1 is a possible D gene (5 bases). The ends were cut back, 0 bases at V and 6 bases at J, with 14 bases in the middle. The CDR3 length is 16 residues. CDR1 KGHDR and CDR2 SFDVKD come from the germline V gene.

Here the CDR3 reads CAWSLDATNEKLFF. The CDR3 nucleotides read TGTGCCTGGAGTTTAGATGCAACTAATGAAAAACTGTTTTTT. The genes are TRBV30 and TRBJ1-4; D is ambiguous. Looked up from germline, CDR1 is GTSNPN and CDR2 is SVGIG (reference sequence). Between the trimmed V and J ends, which lost 2 bases and 0 bases, there was a span of 7 bases. This CDR3 contains 14 residues.

The rearrangement joins TRBV24-1 to TRBJ2-5, with 8 bases fitting TRBD1. From germline, CDR1 is KGHDR and CDR2 SFDVKD. V gave up 3 bases and J gave up 7 bases; unmatched junction bases: 9. The CDR3 loop spans 15 amino acids. CDR3 sequence: CATSDPLTGAATQYF. For the CDR3, the DNA is TGTGCCACCAGTGATCCCCTGACAGGGGCGGCGACCCAGTACTTC.